This T cell receptor beta chain was identified during a study of blood T cells in healthy people across ages. Through a sample-barcoded 5' primer and a J-beta primer mix, a second PCR was run for about 6 to 11 cycles. TCRdb re-called the 5' RACE reads with MiXCR, one entry per CDR3 protein. Here the sample spans approximately 1.5 million distinct CDR3 sequences, approximately 43% being singletons. A minimum of 5 micrograms of total RNA was extracted per sample. V lost 9 bases and J lost 1, with 11 bases in between. The length of the CDR3 is 13 residues. This receptor was taken from a woman aged 18 to 35 in good health. This chain connects TRBV12-3 or TRBV12-4 to TRBJ2-3, with D unresolved. Sequenced sample: blood. CDR3 nucleotide sequence: TGTGCCAGTAGTATAGGAGGCACAGATACGCAGTATTTT. As protein: CASSIGGTDTQYF.